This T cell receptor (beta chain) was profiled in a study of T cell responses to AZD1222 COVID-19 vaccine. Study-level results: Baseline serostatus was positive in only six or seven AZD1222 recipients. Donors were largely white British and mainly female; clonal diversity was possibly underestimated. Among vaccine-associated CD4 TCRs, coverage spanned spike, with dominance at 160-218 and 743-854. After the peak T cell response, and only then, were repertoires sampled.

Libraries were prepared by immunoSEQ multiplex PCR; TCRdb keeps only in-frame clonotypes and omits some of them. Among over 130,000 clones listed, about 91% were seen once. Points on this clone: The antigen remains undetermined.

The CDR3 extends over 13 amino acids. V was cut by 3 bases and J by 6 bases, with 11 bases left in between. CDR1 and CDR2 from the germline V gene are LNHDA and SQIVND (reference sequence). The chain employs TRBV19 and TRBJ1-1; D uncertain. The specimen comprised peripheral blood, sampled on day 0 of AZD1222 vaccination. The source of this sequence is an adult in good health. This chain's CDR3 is CASSIPGPSEAFF. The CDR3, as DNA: TGTGCCAGTAGTATTCCCGGACCATCTGAAGCTTTCTTT.